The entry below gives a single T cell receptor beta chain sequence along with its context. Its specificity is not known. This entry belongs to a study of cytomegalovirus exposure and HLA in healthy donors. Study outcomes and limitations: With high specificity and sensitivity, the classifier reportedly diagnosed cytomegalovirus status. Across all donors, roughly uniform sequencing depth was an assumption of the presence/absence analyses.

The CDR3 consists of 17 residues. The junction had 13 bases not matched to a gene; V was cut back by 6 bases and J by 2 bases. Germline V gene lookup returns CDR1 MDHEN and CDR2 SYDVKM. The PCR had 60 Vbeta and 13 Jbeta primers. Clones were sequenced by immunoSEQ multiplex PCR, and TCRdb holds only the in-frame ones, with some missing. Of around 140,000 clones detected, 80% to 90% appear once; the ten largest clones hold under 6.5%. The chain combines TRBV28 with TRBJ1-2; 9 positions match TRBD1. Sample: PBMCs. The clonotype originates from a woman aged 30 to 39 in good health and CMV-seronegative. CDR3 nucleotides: TGTGCCAGCAGAGGCGGGACAGGGTACCGATCCAACTATGGCTACACCTTC. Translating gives CASRGGTGYRSNYGYTF.